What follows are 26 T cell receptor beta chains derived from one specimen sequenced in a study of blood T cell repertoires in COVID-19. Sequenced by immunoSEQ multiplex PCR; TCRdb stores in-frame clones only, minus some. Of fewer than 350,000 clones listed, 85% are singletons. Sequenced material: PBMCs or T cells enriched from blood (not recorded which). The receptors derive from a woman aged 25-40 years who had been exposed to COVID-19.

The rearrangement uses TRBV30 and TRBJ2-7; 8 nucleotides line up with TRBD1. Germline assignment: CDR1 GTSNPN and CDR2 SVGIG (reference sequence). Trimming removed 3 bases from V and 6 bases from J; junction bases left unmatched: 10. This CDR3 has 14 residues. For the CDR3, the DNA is TGTGCCTGGAGCCAGCCGGACAGGGTGGCCGAGCAGTACTTC. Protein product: CAWSQPDRVAEQYF.

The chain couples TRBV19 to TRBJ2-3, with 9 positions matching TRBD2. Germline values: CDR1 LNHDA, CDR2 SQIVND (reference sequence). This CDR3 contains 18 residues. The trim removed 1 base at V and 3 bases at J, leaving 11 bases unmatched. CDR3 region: CASSIGSPSGVWTDTQYF. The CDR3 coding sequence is TGTGCCAGTAGTATAGGATCACCTAGCGGGGTTTGGACAGATACGCAGTATTTT.

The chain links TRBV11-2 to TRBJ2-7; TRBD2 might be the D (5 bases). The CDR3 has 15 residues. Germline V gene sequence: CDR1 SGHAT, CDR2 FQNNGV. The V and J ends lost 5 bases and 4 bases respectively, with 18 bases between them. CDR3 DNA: TGTGCCAGCAGCCCCCTTGCGGGTACAACTTACGAGCAGTACTTC. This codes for CASSPLAGTTYEQYF.

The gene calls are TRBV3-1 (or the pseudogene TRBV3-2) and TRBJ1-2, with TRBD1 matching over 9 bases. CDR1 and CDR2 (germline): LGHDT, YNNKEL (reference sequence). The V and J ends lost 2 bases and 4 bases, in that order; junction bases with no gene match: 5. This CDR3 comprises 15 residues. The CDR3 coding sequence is TGTGCCAGCAGCCAAAGACAGGGGGGCAGCTATGGCTACACCTTC. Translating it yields CASSQRQGGSYGYTF.

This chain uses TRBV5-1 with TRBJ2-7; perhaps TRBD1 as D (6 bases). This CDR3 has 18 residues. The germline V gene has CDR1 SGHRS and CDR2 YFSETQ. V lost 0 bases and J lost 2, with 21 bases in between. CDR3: CASSLGVGGRTVTYEQYF. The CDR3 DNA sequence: TGCGCCAGCAGCTTGGGGGTAGGGGGTCGGACAGTTACCTACGAGCAGTACTTC.

CDR3: CAWARGTETQYF. CDR3 DNA: TGTGCCTGGGCACGGGGGACAGAGACCCAGTACTTC. The chain combines TRBV30 with TRBJ2-5; D possibly corresponds to TRBD2 (6 bases). Germline CDR1 GTSNPN, CDR2 SVGIG (reference sequence). The CDR3 covers 12 residues. Trimming shortened V by 5 bases and J by 4 bases, and 11 bases separated the two germline ends.

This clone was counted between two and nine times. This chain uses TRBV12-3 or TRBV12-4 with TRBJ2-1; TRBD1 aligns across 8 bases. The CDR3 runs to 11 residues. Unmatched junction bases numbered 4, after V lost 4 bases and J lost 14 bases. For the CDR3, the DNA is TGTGCCAGCAGTTCCCGGACAGGGAAGTTCTTC. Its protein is CASSSRTGKFF.

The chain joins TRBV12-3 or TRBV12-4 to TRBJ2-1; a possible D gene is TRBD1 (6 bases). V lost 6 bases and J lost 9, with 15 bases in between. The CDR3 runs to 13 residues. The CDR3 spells CASSPTRGPEQFF. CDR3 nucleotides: TGTGCCAGCAGCCCGACCAGGGGACCTGAGCAGTTCTTC.

CDR3 protein: CASSLDSAVPNTGELFF. DNA of the CDR3: TGTGCCAGCAGTTTAGACAGCGCGGTGCCAAACACCGGGGAGCTGTTTTTT. The chain carries TRBV27 and TRBJ2-2, with D possibly matching TRBD1 (5 bases). V was cut by 2 bases and J by 2 bases, with 15 bases left in between. Germline V gives CDR1 MNHEY, CDR2 SMNVEV (reference sequence). This CDR3 comprises 17 residues.

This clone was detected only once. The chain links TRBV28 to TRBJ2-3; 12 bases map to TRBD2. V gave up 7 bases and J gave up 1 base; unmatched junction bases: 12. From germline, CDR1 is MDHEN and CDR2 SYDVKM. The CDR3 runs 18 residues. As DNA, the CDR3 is TGTGCCAGCAATCACGGGCTAGCGGGGGGGCCGGGCACAGATACGCAGTATTTT. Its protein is CASNHGLAGGPGTDTQYF.

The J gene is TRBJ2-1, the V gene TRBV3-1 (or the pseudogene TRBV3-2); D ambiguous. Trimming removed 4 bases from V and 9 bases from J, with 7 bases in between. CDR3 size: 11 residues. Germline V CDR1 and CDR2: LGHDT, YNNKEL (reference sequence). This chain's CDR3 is CASSLSTEQFF. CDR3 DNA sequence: TGTGCCAGCAGCCTAAGCACTGAGCAGTTCTTC.

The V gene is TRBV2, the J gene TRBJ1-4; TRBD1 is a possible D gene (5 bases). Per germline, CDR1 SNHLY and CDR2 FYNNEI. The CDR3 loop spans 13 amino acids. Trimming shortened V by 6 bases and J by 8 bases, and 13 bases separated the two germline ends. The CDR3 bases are TGTGCCAGCAGGGAAACTCAGGGAGAAAAACTGTTTTTT. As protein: CASRETQGEKLFF.

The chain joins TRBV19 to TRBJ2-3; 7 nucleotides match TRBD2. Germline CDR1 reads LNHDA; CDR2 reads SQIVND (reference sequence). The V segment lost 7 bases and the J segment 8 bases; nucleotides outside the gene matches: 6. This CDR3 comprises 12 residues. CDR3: CASNSGEGTQYF. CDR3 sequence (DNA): TGTGCCAGTAACAGCGGGGAAGGTACGCAGTATTTT.

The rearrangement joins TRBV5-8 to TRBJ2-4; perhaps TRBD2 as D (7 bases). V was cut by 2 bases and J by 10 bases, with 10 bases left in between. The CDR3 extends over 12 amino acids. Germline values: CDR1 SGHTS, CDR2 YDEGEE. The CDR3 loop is CASSFRGGIQYF. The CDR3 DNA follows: TGTGCCAGCAGCTTTAGGGGGGGGATTCAGTACTTC.

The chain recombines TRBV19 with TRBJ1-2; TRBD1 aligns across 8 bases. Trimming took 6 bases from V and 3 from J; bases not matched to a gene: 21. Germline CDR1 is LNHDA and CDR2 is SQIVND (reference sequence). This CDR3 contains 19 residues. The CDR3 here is CASRDSPRQGILRDYGYTF. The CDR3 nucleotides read TGTGCCAGTAGGGATTCTCCTCGACAGGGGATCCTTCGGGACTATGGCTACACCTTC.

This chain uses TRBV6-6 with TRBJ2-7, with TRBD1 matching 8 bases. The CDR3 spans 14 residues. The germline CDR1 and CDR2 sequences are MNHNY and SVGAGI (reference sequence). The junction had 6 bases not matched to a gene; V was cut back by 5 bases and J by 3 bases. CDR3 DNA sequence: TGTGCCAGCAGTCAGGGGGCGCCTCTCTACGAGCAGTACTTC. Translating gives CASSQGAPLYEQYF.

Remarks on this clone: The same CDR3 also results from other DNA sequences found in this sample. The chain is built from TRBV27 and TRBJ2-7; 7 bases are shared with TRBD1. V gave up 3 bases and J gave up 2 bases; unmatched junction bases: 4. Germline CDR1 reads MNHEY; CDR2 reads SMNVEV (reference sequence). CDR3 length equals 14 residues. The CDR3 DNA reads TGTGCCAGCAGTTTGGGCACAGGGGCCTACGAGCAGTACTTC. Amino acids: CASSLGTGAYEQYF.

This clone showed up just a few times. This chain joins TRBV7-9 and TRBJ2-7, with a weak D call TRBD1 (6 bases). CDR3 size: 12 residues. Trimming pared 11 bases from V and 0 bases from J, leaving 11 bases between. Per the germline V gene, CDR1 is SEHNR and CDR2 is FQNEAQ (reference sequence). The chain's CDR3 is CASRGGSYEQYF. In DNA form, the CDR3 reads TGTGCCTCCAGGGGCGGCTCCTACGAGCAGTACTTC.

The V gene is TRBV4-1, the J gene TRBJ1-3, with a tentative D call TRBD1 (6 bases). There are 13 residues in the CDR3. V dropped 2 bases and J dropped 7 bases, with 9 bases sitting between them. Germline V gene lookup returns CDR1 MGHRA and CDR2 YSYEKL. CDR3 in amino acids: CASSQSGVNTIYF. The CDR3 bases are TGCGCCAGCAGCCAATCAGGGGTGAACACCATATATTTT.

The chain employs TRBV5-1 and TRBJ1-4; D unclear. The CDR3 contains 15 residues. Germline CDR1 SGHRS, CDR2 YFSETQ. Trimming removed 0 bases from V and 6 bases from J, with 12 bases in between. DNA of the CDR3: TGCGCCAGCAGCTTGGGAGGCGGATATGATGAAAAACTGTTTTTT. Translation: CASSLGGGYDEKLFF. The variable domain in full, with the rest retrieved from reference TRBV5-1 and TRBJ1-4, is KAGVTQTPRYLIKTRGQQVTLSCSPISGHRSVSWYQQTPGQGLQFLFEYFSETQRNKGNFPGRFSGRQFSNSRSEMNVSTLELGDSALYLCASSLGGGYDEKLFFGSGTQLSVL.

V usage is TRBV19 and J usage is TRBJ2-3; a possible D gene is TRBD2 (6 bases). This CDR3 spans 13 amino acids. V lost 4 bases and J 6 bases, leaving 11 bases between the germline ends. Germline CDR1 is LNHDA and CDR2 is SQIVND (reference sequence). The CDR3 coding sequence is TGTGCCAGTAGTAGGAGGGCCGCGGATACGCAGTATTTT. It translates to CASSRRAADTQYF.

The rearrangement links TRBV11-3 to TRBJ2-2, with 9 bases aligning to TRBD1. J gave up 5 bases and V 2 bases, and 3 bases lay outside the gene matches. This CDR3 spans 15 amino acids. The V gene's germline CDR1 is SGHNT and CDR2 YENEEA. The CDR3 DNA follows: TGTGCCAGCAGCTTACGGACAGGGGAAACCGGGGAGCTGTTTTTT. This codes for CASSLRTGETGELFF.

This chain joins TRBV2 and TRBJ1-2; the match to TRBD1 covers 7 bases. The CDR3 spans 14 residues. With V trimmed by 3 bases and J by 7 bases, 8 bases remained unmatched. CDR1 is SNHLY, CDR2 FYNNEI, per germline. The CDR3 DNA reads TGTGCCAGCAGTGACGGAGACAGGGAAGCTGGCTACACCTTC. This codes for CASSDGDREAGYTF.

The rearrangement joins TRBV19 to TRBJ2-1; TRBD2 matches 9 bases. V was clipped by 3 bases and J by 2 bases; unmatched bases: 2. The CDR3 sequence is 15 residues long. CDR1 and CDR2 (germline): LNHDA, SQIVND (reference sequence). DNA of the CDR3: TGTGCCAGTAGTATGGCGGGAGGGCCCTACAATGAGCAGTTCTTC. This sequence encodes CASSMAGGPYNEQFF.

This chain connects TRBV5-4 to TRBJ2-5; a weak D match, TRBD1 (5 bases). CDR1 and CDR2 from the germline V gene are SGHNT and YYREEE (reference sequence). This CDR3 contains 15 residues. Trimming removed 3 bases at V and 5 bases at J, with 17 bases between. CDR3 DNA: TGTGCCAGCAGCTCGGAACAGGCGATGTCGGAGACCCAGTACTTC. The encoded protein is CASSSEQAMSETQYF.

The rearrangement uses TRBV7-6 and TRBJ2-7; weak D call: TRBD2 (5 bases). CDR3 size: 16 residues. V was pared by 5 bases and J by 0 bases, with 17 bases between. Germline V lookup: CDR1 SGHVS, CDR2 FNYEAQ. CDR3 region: CASSRLRSADSYEQYF. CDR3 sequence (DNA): TGTGCCAGCAGCCGACTAAGATCCGCCGACTCCTACGAGCAGTACTTC.